Each of the 4 T cell receptor beta chains below was sequenced from the same sample in a study of T cells in Graves' hyperthyroidism and ophthalmopathy. RNA transcripts served as the template for amplifying TCR beta CDR3 regions. During a first-round RT-PCR of the TCR CDR3, the HTBI primer set was used. MiXCR was run by TCRdb on the multiplex PCR reads, yielding one entry per CDR3 protein. This table holds roughly 380,000 distinct CDR3 sequences, approximately 15% found once. The sequenced sample was blood. These receptors all stem from a woman aged 60-70 years with Graves' hyperthyroidism.

This clonotype was recorded at least ten times. This chain uses TRBV30 with TRBJ2-2, with a tentative D call TRBD2 (6 bases). V dropped 4 bases and J dropped 5 bases, with 14 bases sitting between them. The CDR3 length is 14 residues. Germline CDR1 GTSNPN, CDR2 SVGIG (reference sequence). CDR3 nucleotide sequence: TGTGCCTGGATACCAGCGGAGGGGACCGGGGAGCTGTTTTTT. This gives the protein CAWIPAEGTGELFF.

In this sample, this clonotype turned up a few times. The J gene is TRBJ2-3, the V gene TRBV5-1; TRBD2 agrees at 8 bases. Germline CDR1 SGHRS, CDR2 YFSETQ. V lost 6 bases, J lost 3 bases, and 12 bases stayed unmatched. The CDR3 is 16 residues long. The CDR3 protein is CASTPSAGGGTDTQYF. The DNA for the CDR3 is TGCGCCAGCACCCCCTCTGCGGGAGGTGGGACAGATACGCAGTATTTT.

This clonotype occurred many times. The rearrangement uses TRBV9 and TRBJ2-7; the D call may be TRBD1 or TRBD2 (6 bases each). Germline lookup yields CDR1 SGDLS and CDR2 YYNGEE. Trimming removed 0 bases from V and 0 bases from J, with 10 bases in between. This CDR3 region has 15 residues. CDR3 in DNA: TGTGCCAGCAGCGTAGGGGGGGCTGACTCCTACGAGCAGTACTTC. Translation gives CASSVGGADSYEQYF.

The CDR3 DNA is TGTGCCACCAGTGATCTCATGACAAGCGCCCAGTACTTC. Translating it yields CATSDLMTSAQYF. The rearrangement uses TRBV24-1 and TRBJ2-5, with D unclear. V lost 3 bases to trimming and J lost 9 bases, with 13 bases between them. Germline values: CDR1 KGHDR, CDR2 SFDVKD. CDR3 length equals 13 residues.